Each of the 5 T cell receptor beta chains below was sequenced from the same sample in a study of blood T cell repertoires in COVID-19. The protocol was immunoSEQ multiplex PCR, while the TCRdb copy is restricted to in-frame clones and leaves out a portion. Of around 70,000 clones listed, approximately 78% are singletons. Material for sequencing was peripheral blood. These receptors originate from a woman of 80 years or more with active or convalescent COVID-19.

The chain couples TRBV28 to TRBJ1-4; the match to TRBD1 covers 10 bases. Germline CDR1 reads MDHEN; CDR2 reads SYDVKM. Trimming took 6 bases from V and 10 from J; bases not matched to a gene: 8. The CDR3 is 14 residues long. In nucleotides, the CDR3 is TGTGCCAGCAGCCTCTCGGGACAGGGGACAAAACTGTTTTTT. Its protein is CASSLSGQGTKLFF.

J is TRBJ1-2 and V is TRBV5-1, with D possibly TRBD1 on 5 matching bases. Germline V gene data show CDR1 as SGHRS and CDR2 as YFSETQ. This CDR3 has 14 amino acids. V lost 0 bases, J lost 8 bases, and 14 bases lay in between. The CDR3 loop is CASSLAGQGSGYTF. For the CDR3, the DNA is TGCGCCAGCAGCTTGGCCGGGCAGGGCTCAGGCTACACCTTC.

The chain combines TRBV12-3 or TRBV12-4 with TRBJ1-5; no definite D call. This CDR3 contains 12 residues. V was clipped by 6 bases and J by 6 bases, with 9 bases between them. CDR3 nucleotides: TGTGCCAGCAGCATTGGGCTTCAGCCCCAGCATTTT. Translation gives CASSIGLQPQHF.

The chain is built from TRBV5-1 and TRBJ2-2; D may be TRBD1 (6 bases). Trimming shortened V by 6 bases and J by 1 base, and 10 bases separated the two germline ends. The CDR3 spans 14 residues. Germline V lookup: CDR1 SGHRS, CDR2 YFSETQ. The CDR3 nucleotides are TGCGCCAGCATTGGACAGCTGAACACCGGGGAGCTGTTTTTT. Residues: CASIGQLNTGELFF. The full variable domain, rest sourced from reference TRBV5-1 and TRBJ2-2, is KAGVTQTPRYLIKTRGQQVTLSCSPISGHRSVSWYQQTPGQGLQFLFEYFSETQRNKGNFPGRFSGRQFSNSRSEMNVSTLELGDSALYLCASIGQLNTGELFFGEGSRLTVL.

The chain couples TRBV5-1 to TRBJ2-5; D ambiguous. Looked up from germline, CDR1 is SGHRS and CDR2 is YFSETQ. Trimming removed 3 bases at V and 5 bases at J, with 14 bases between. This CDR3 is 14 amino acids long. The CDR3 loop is CASSSQPSEETQYF. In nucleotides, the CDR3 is TGCGCCAGCAGCTCCCAGCCCTCGGAGGAGACCCAGTACTTC.